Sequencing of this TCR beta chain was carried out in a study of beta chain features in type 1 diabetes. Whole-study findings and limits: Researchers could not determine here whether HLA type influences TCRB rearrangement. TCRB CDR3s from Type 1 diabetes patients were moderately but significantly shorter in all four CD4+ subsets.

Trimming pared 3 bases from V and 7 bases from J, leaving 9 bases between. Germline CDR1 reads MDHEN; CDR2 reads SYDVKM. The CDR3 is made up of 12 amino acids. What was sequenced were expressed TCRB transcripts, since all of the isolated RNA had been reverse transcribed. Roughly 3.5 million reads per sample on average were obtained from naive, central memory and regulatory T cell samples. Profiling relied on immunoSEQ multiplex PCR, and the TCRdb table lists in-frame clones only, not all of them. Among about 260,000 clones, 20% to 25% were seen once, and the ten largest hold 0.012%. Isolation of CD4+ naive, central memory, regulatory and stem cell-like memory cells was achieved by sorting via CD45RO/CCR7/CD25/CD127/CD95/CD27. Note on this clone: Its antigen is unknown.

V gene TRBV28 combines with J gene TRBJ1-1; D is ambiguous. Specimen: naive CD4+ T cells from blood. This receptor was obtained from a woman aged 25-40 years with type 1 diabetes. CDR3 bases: TGTGCCAGCAGTTTTCGGGGAGATGAAGCTTTCTTT. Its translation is CASSFRGDEAFF.